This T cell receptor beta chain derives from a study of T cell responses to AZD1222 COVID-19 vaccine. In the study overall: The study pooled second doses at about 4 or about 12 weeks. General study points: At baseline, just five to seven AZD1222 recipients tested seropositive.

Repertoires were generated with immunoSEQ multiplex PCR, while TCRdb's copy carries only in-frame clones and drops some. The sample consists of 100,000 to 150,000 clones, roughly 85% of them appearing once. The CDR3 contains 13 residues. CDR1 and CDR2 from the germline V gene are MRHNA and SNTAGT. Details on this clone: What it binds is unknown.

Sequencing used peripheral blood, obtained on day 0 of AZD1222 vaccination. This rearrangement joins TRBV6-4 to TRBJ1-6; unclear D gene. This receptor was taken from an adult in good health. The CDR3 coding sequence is TGTGATTCCCCCCTCGCCTATAATTCACCCCTCCACTTT. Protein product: CDSPLAYNSPLHF.